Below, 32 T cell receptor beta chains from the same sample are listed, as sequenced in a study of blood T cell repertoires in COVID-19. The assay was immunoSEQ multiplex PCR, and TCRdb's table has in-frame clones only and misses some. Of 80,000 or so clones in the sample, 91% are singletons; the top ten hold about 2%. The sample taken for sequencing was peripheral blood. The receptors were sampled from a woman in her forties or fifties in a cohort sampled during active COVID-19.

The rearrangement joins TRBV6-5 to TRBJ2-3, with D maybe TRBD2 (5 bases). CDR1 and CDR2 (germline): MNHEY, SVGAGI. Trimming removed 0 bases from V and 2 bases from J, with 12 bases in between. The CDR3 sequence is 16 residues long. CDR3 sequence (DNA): TGTGCCAGCAGTTACTCGAGGGAGAGGGACACAGATACGCAGTATTTT. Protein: CASSYSRERDTDTQYF.

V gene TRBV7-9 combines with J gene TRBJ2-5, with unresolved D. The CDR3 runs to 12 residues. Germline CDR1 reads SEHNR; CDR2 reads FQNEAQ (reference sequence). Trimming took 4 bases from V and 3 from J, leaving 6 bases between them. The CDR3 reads CASSYSKETQYF. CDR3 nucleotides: TGTGCCAGCAGCTACAGCAAAGAGACCCAGTACTTC.

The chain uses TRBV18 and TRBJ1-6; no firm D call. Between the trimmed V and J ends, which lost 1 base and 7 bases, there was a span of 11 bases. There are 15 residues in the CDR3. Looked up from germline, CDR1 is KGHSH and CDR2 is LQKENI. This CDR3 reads CASSPQESRNSPLHF. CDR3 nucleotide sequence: TGTGCCAGCTCACCACAGGAGTCGCGGAATTCACCCCTCCACTTT.

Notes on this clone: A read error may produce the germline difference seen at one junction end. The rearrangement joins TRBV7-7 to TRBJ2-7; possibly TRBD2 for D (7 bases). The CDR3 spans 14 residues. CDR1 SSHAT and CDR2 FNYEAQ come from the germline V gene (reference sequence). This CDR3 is CASSEGGDAYEQYF. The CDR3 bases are TGTGCTAGCAGCGAAGGGGGGGACGCCTACGAGCAGTACTTC.

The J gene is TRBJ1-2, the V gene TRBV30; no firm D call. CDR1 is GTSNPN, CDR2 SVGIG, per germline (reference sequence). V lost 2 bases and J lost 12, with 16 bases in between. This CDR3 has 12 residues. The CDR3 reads CAWSLRELKHTF. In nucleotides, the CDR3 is TGTGCCTGGAGTCTTCGAGAACTGAAACACACCTTC.

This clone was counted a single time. Here the CDR3 reads CASSDRAGGASGNTIYF. In DNA form, the CDR3 reads TGTGCCAGCAGCGATAGGGCCGGGGGGGCGTCTGGAAACACCATATATTTT. The V gene is TRBV9, the J gene TRBJ1-3; TRBD1 might be the D (6 bases). V dropped 3 bases and J dropped 1 base, with 17 bases sitting between them. The V gene's germline CDR1 is SGDLS and CDR2 YYNGEE. This CDR3 comprises 17 residues.

In DNA, the CDR3 is TGTGCCAGCACCAGAACCGGCGGGGCTTACAATGAGCAGTTCTTC. Its protein product is CASTRTGGAYNEQFF. This chain joins TRBV3-1 (or the pseudogene TRBV3-2) and TRBJ2-1, with a possible D match to TRBD2 (6 bases). Per the germline V gene, CDR1 is LGHDT and CDR2 is YNNKEL (reference sequence). The CDR3 extends over 15 amino acids. V lost 7 bases, J lost 4 bases, and 17 bases lay in between.

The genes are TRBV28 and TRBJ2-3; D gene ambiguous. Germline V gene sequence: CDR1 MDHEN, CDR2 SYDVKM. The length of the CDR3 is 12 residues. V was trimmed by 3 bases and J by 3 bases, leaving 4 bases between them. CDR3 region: CASSFPTDTQYF. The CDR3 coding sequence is TGTGCCAGCAGTTTTCCAACAGATACGCAGTATTTT. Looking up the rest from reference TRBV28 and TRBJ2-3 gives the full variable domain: DVKVTQSSRYLVKRTGEKVFLECVQDMDHENMFWYRQDPGLGLRLIYFSYDVKMKEKGDIPEGYSVSREKKERFSLILESASTNQTSMYLCASSFPTDTQYFGPGTRLTVL.

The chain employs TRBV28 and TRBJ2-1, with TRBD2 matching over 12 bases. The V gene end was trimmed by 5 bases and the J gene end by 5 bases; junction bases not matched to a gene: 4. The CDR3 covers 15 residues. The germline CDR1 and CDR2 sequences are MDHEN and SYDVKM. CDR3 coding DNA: TGTGCCAGCAGTCCTAGCGGGAGGGCGAACAATGAGCAGTTCTTC. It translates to CASSPSGRANNEQFF.

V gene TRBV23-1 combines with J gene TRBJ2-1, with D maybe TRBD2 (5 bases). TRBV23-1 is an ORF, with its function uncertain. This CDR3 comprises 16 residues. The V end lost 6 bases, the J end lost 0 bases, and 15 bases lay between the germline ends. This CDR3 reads CASSPLRGSSYNEQFF. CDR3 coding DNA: TGCGCCAGCAGCCCCCTCCGGGGTAGCTCCTACAATGAGCAGTTCTTC.

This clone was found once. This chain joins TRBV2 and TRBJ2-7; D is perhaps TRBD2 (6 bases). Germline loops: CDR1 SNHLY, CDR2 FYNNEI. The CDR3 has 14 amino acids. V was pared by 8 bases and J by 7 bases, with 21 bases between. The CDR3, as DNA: TGTGCCAGCGACCTAGGGACGGGAAGCGGGGAGCAGTACTTC. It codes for CASDLGTGSGEQYF.

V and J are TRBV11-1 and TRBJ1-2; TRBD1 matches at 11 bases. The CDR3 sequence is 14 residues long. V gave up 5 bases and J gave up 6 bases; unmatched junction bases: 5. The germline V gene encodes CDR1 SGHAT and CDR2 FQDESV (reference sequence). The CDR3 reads CASSPDRGLNGYTF. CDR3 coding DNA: TGTGCCAGCAGCCCGGACAGGGGGCTAAATGGCTACACCTTC.

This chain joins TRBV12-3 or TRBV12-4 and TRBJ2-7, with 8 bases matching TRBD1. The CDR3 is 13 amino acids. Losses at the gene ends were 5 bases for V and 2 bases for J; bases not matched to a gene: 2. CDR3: CASSPGQAYEQYF. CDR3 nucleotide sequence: TGTGCCAGCAGTCCGGGACAGGCCTACGAGCAGTACTTC.

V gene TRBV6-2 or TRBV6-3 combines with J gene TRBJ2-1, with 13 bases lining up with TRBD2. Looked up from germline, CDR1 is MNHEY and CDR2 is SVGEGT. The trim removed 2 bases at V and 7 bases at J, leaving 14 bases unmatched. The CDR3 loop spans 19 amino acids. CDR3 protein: CASSYPRWTSGSRSNEQFF. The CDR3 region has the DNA TGTGCCAGCAGTTACCCACGTTGGACTAGCGGGAGTCGTAGTAATGAGCAGTTCTTC.

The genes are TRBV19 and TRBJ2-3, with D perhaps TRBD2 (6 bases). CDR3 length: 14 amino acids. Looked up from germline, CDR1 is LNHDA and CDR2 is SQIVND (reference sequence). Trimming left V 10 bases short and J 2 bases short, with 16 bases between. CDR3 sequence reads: CATREARATDTQYF. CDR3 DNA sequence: TGTGCCACCAGGGAGGCCAGAGCCACAGATACGCAGTATTTT.

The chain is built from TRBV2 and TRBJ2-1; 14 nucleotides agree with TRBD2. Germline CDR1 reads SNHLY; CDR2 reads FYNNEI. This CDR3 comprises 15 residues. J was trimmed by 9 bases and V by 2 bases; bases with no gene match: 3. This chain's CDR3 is CASSERLAGGFEQFF. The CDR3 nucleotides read TGTGCCAGCAGTGAACGACTAGCGGGGGGGTTTGAGCAGTTCTTC.

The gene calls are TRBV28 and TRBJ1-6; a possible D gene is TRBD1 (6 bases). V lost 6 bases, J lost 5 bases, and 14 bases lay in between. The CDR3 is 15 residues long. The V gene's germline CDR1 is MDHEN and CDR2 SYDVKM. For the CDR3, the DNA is TGTGCCAGCAGGACCCAGGGGAGCGATAATTCACCCCTCCACTTT. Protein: CASRTQGSDNSPLHF. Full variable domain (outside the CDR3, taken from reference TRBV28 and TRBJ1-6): DVKVTQSSRYLVKRTGEKVFLECVQDMDHENMFWYRQDPGLGLRLIYFSYDVKMKEKGDIPEGYSVSREKKERFSLILESASTNQTSMYLCASRTQGSDNSPLHFGNGTRLTVT.

CDR3 in amino acids: CASSSTLAKNIQYF. CDR3 DNA sequence: TGTGCCAGCAGTTCGACACTAGCCAAAAACATTCAGTACTTC. The V and J genes are TRBV28 and TRBJ2-4; D unresolved. With 4 bases removed from V and 0 bases from J, the gap between germline ends came to 7 bases. The V gene's germline CDR1 is MDHEN and CDR2 SYDVKM. The CDR3 loop spans 14 amino acids.

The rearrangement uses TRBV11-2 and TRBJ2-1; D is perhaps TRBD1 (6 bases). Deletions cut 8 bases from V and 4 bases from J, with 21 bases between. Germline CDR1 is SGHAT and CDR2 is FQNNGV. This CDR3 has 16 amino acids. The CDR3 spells CASSRQTRTAYNEQFF. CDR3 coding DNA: TGTGCCAGCTCCCGTCAAACAAGGACAGCTTACAATGAGCAGTTCTTC.

CDR3 DNA: TGTGCCAGCAGGGTAGCTACTGCAATCAGCCCCCAGCATTTT. As protein: CASRVATAISPQHF. The chain combines TRBV27 with TRBJ1-5; D is undetermined. V was clipped by 6 bases and J by 10 bases, with 19 bases between them. Germline CDR1 MNHEY, CDR2 SMNVEV (reference sequence). The length of the CDR3 is 14 residues.

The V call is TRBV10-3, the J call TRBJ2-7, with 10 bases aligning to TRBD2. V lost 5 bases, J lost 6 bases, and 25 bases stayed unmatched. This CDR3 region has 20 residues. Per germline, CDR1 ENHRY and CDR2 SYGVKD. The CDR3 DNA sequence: TGTGCCATCAGTAAAACGACTCGACCCCAAGCGGGAGGGACCGACCGCGAGCAGTACTTC. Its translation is CAISKTTRPQAGGTDREQYF.

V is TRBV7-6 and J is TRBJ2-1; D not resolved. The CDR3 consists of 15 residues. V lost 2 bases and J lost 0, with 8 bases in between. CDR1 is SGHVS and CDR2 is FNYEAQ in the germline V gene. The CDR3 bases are TGTGCCAGCAGCTTAAGCAGGAACTCCTACAATGAGCAGTTCTTC. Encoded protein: CASSLSRNSYNEQFF.

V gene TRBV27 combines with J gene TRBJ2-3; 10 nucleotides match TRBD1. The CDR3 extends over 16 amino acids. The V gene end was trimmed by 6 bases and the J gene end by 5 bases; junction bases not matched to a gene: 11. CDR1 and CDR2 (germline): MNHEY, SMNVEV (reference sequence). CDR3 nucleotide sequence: TGTGCCAGCAGCCGAGCCCGGACAGGGGGAAAAGATACGCAGTATTTT. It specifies CASSRARTGGKDTQYF.

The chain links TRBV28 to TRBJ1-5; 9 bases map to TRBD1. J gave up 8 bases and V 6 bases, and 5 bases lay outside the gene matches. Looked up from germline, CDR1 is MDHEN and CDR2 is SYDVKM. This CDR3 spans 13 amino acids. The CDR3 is CASSTGGAEPQHF. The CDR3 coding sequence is TGTGCCAGCAGCACAGGGGGCGCGGAGCCCCAGCATTTT.

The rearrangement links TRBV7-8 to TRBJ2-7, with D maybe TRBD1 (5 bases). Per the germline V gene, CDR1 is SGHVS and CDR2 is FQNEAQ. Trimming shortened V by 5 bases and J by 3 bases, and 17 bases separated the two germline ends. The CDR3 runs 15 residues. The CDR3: CASSVQGTASYEQYF. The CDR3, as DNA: TGTGCCAGCAGCGTCCAGGGTACAGCTAGCTACGAGCAGTACTTC.

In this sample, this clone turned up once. CDR3 bases: TGCAGTGCAGCACTAGGGCGCGAGCAGTACTTC. This sequence encodes CSAALGREQYF. V usage is TRBV20-1 and J usage is TRBJ2-7; D might be TRBD2 (5 bases). Germline V gene sequence: CDR1 DFQATT, CDR2 SNEGSKA (reference sequence). Trimming stripped 6 bases from V and 6 bases from J, with 12 bases between. The CDR3 length is 11 residues.

CDR3 bases: TGCGCCAGCAGCCCCCCGGGAGGCTTCAATGAGCAGTTCTTC. Protein sequence: CASSPPGGFNEQFF. The V call is TRBV5-1, the J call TRBJ2-1, with 7 positions matching TRBD2. Germline CDR1 SGHRS, CDR2 YFSETQ. The CDR3 extends over 14 amino acids. Trimming cost V 4 bases and J 6 bases; bases outside gene matches: 7.

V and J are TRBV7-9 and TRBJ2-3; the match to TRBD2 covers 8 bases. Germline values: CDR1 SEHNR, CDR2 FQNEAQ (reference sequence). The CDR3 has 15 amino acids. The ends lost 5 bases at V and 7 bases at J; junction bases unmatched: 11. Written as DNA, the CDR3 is TGTGCCAGCAGCCCCGGCGGGACTAGGGTTAATACGCAGTATTTT. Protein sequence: CASSPGGTRVNTQYF.

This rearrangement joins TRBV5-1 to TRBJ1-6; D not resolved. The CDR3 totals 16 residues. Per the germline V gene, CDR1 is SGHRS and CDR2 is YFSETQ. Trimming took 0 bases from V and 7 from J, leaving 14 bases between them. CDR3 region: CASSLEVGLGNSPLHF. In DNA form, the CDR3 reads TGCGCCAGCAGCTTGGAGGTAGGACTAGGAAATTCACCCCTCCACTTT.

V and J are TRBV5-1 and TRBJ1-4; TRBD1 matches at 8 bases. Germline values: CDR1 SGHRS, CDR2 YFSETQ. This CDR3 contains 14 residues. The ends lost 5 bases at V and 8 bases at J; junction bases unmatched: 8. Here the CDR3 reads CASRIVGTGEKLFF. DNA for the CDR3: TGCGCCAGCAGGATCGTTGGGACAGGCGAAAAACTGTTTTTT.

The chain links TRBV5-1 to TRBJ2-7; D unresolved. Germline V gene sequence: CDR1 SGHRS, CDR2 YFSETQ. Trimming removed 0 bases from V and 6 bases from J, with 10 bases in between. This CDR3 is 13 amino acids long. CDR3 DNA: TGCGCCAGCAGCTTGGTACCATCCGGCGAGCAGTACTTC. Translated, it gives CASSLVPSGEQYF.

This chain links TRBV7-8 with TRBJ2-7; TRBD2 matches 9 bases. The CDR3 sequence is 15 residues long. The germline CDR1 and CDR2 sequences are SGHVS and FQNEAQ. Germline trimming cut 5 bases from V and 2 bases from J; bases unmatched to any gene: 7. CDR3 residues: CASSVASGMTYEQYF. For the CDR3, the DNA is TGTGCCAGCAGCGTGGCTAGCGGGATGACCTACGAGCAGTACTTC.